A single sample gave rise to the 32 T cell receptor beta chains below, sequenced in a study of T cells in women clearing cervical HPV infection. Data came from immunoSEQ multiplex PCR; TCRdb stores just in-frame clones and leaves some out. This table holds 48,000 or so clones. Sequencing was performed on blood buffy coat. The receptors shown here come from a woman between 18 and 70 years old with a cervical HPV16 infection that either progressed to CIN3+ or cleared (not recorded which).

The CDR3 loop is CASRLTANYGYTF. CDR3 DNA (partial): TGCGCCAGCAGGCTCACAGCTAACTATGGC. The chain joins TRBV5-1 to TRBJ1-2, with D hard to call. The read ends 3 residues shy of where the CDR3 ends; the end is completed using the germline J gene. Trimming took off 5 bases at V and 0 bases at J, with 8 bases between the two ends. Germline assignment: CDR1 SGHRS and CDR2 YFSETQ. CDR3 length: 13 residues.

A word on this clone: The read ends 3 residues shy of where the CDR3 ends; the end is completed using the germline J gene. The chain couples TRBV10-3 to TRBJ1-1; 8 bases agree with TRBD1. Germline trimming cut 6 bases from V and 4 bases from J; bases unmatched to any gene: 10. There are 15 residues in the CDR3. Germline V gene sequence: CDR1 ENHRY, CDR2 SYGVKD. The CDR3 DNA, read in part, is TGTGCCATCAGGCGGGATCAGGGGGCCGTCACTGAA. It codes for CAIRRDQGAVTE. The full CDR3 reads CAIRRDQGAVTEAFF.

Comments on this clone: The missing CDR3 end, 3 residues past where the read stops, is filled in from the germline J gene. The chain is built from TRBV5-1 and TRBJ2-1, with 8 bases that match TRBD2. This CDR3 is built from 15 residues. Germline V gene sequence: CDR1 SGHRS, CDR2 YFSETQ. V was clipped by 0 bases and J by 6 bases; unmatched bases: 5. The CDR3 bases that were read are TGCGCCAGCAGCTTGGCGGCGGGGGGCCCCAATGAG. It is translated as CASSLAAGGPNE. The entire CDR3 protein is CASSLAAGGPNEQFF.

CDR3 region: CASSPRDRGFYEQYF. CDR3 DNA (partial): TGTGCCAGCAGTCCTAGGGACAGGGGATTCTACGAG. The chain employs TRBV28 and TRBJ2-7; 10 nucleotides agree with TRBD1. From the germline J gene comes the end of the CDR3, since the read stops 3 residues before it. J was trimmed by 3 bases and V by 5 bases; bases with no gene match: 7. CDR1 and CDR2 (germline): MDHEN, SYDVKM. The CDR3 has 15 residues. The full variable domain, its missing parts supplied by reference TRBV28 and TRBJ2-7, is DVKVTQSSRYLVKRTGEKVFLECVQDMDHENMFWYRQDPGLGLRLIYFSYDVKMKEKGDIPEGYSVSREKKERFSLILESASTNQTSMYLCASSPRDRGFYEQYFGPGTRLTVT.

With respect to this clone: The DNA ends 3 residues before the CDR3 does, and the rest of the CDR3 is filled in from the germline J gene. The J gene is TRBJ1-2, the V gene TRBV7-9; TRBD1 aligns across 7 bases. Germline lookup yields CDR1 SEHNR and CDR2 FQNEAQ (reference sequence). The CDR3 has 13 amino acids. J was trimmed by 6 bases and V by 5 bases; bases with no gene match: 6. The CDR3 DNA, read in part, is TGTGCCAGCAGCCCGAGGACAGGAAATGGC. Its translation: CASSPRTGNG. The full CDR3 protein reads CASSPRTGNGYTF.

Notes on this clone: The read finishes 3 residues shy of the CDR3 end, and the germline J gene is used to complete it. This sequence joins TRBV19 and TRBJ1-2; TRBD1 is a possible D gene (5 bases). Trimming removed 3 bases at V and 6 bases at J, with 11 bases between. The V gene's germline CDR1 is LNHDA and CDR2 SQIVND (reference sequence). CDR3 length equals 13 residues. The CDR3 protein is CASSISTVDGYTF. The covered CDR3 bases are TGTGCCAGTAGTATTTCGACAGTAGATGGC.

A note on this clone: The read gets to within 3 residues of the CDR3 end, and the germline J gene fills in the rest. The rearrangement joins TRBV20-1 to TRBJ2-7; D is uncertain. Trimming removed 6 bases at V and 0 bases at J, with 18 bases between. CDR1 is DFQATT, CDR2 SNEGSKA, per germline (reference sequence). The CDR3 covers 15 residues. The sequenced part of the CDR3 DNA is TGCAGTGCCAACCCCGAGTCCTACGGCTCCTACGAG. It yields the protein CSANPESYGSYE. The complete CDR3 protein is CSANPESYGSYEQYF.

To note about this clone: The observed sequence ends 3 residues before the CDR3 terminus, with the missing tail filled in from the germline J gene. This chain links TRBV30 with TRBJ2-3; D gene ambiguous. There are 11 residues in the CDR3. Trimming stripped 7 bases from V and 5 bases from J, with 10 bases between. Germline values: CDR1 GTSNPN, CDR2 SVGIG (reference sequence). CDR3 DNA, as far as it was read: TGTGCCTCTAATAATTTAGATACG. This gives the protein CASNNLDT. The entire CDR3 reads CASNNLDTQYF.

Judged by frequency, this clone is medium-sized. The read ends 3 residues before the CDR3 terminus; that terminus is restored from the germline J gene. V is TRBV20-1 and J is TRBJ2-7, with D perhaps TRBD1 (5 bases). V lost 3 bases and J 2 bases, leaving 11 bases between the germline ends. The CDR3 length is 13 residues. Germline CDR1 is DFQATT and CDR2 is SNEGSKA (reference sequence). The CDR3 bases that were read are TGCAGTGCTAGTCTGGGGCGCCCCTACGAG. Its protein product is CSASLGRPYE. The full-length CDR3 reads as CSASLGRPYEQYF.

Note on this clone: The read terminates 3 residues before the CDR3 end, so the remaining end is supplied by the germline J gene. The chain uses TRBV7-8 and TRBJ2-7; possibly TRBD2 for D (7 bases). CDR1 and CDR2 from the germline V gene are SGHVS and FQNEAQ. The CDR3 contains 17 residues. Trimming took off 5 bases at V and 1 base at J, with 21 bases between the two ends. CDR3 amino acids: CASSPRPLGGVSYEQYF. The covered CDR3 bases are TGTGCCAGCAGCCCGCGGCCCCTAGGGGGGGTGTCCTACGAG.

Regarding this clone: The DNA ends 3 residues before the CDR3 does, and the rest of the CDR3 is filled in from the germline J gene. This chain links TRBV7-2 with TRBJ2-3; D ambiguous. The CDR3 extends over 13 amino acids. V was pared by 3 bases and J by 3 bases, with 7 bases between. Looked up from germline, CDR1 is SGHTA and CDR2 is FQGNSA. The CDR3 DNA, read in part, is TGTGCCAGCAGCTTTTCCTTAACAGATACG. Translated, it gives CASSFSLTDT. The full CDR3 protein reads CASSFSLTDTQYF. Combining the CDR3 with reference TRBV7-2 and TRBJ2-3 gives the whole variable domain GAGVSQSPSNKVTEKGKDVELRCDPISGHTALYWYRQSLGQGLEFLIYFQGNSAPDKSGLPSDRFSAERTGGSVSTLTIQRTQQEDSAVYLCASSFSLTDTQYFGPGTRLTVL.

Details on this clone: Sequencing ends 3 residues short of the CDR3 end; the germline J gene provides the rest. The rearrangement uses TRBV6-2 or TRBV6-3 and TRBJ2-5; TRBD2 matches at 14 bases. Germline V gene data show CDR1 as MNHEY and CDR2 as SVGEGT. V dropped 5 bases and J dropped 3; count of bases not matched to a gene: 5. This CDR3 comprises 16 residues. The CDR3 DNA, read in part, is TGTGCCAGCAGTCCTGGACTAGCGGGGGGAAAAGAGACC. It is translated as CASSPGLAGGKET. The complete CDR3 reads CASSPGLAGGKETQYF.

Worth noting for this clone: The read terminates 3 residues before the CDR3 end, so the remaining end is supplied by the germline J gene. This chain joins TRBV30 and TRBJ2-6; perhaps TRBD1 as D (6 bases). The V and J ends lost 5 bases and 0 bases respectively, with 17 bases between them. This CDR3 contains 17 residues. The germline CDR1 and CDR2 sequences are GTSNPN and SVGIG (reference sequence). CDR3 DNA (partial): TGTGCCTGGGCCCCGGGACATTCCATCTCTGGGGCCAACGTC. Its protein is CAWAPGHSISGANV. The full CDR3 protein reads CAWAPGHSISGANVLTF.

About this clone: The DNA ends 3 residues before the CDR3 does, and the rest of the CDR3 is filled in from the germline J gene. The chain recombines TRBV7-2 with TRBJ2-7, with D perhaps TRBD1 (6 bases). This CDR3 is 13 amino acids long. Trimming took 3 bases from V and 6 from J, leaving 12 bases between them. Germline V gives CDR1 SGHTA, CDR2 FQGNSA. Partial CDR3 DNA: TGTGCCAGCAGCTTCGAGGACAGCACCGAG. Encoded protein: CASSFEDSTE. The entire CDR3 reads CASSFEDSTEQYF.

In regard to this clone: The read terminates 3 residues ahead of where the CDR3 ends, so the germline J gene completes it. The chain joins TRBV2 to TRBJ2-6; a possible D gene is TRBD1 (6 bases). The CDR3 has 16 residues. Trimming shortened V by 3 bases and J by 2 bases, and 11 bases separated the two germline ends. CDR1 and CDR2 from the germline V gene are SNHLY and FYNNEI. CDR3 loop: CASSEVQGAGANVLTF. Partial CDR3 DNA: TGTGCCAGCAGTGAGGTACAGGGAGCTGGGGCCAACGTC.

A word on this clone: The read ends 3 residues early relative to the CDR3; the germline J gene fills the gap. This chain connects TRBV5-1 to TRBJ2-4; D is possibly TRBD1 (5 bases). Trimming pared 0 bases from V and 3 bases from J, leaving 7 bases between. The CDR3 runs 14 residues. The germline CDR1 and CDR2 sequences are SGHRS and YFSETQ. The CDR3 here is CASSLGQYKNIQYF. Incomplete CDR3 DNA: TGCGCCAGCAGCTTGGGACAGTACAAAAACATT.

About this clone itself: The CDR3 end falls 3 residues outside the read, so it is completed with the germline J gene. The J gene is TRBJ1-5, the V gene TRBV30; 10 positions agree with TRBD1. The V gene end was trimmed by 0 bases and the J gene end by 5 bases; junction bases not matched to a gene: 1. Germline V gives CDR1 GTSNPN, CDR2 SVGIG (reference sequence). The CDR3 is 14 amino acids. The CDR3: CAWSVGTGDQPQHF. The CDR3 bases that were read are TGTGCCTGGAGTGTGGGGACAGGGGATCAGCCC.

On this clone itself: The CDR3 end is not reached by the read, which stops 3 residues before it; the germline J gene fills it in. The chain couples TRBV18 to TRBJ1-1, with D unresolved. Trimming took off 5 bases at V and 3 bases at J, with 10 bases between the two ends. Germline V lookup: CDR1 KGHSH, CDR2 LQKENI. This CDR3 region has 13 residues. The CDR3 here is CASSRFEDTEAFF. CDR3 DNA, as far as it was read: TGTGCCAGCTCAAGGTTCGAGGACACTGAA.

Concerning this clone: The missing CDR3 end, 3 residues past where the read stops, is filled in from the germline J gene. The V call is TRBV12-3 or TRBV12-4, the J call TRBJ1-5, with 7 bases that match TRBD1. The CDR3 extends over 13 amino acids. V dropped 5 bases and J dropped 6; count of bases not matched to a gene: 4. The CDR3 protein is CASSQGGGQPQHF. The DNA read from the CDR3 is TGTGCCAGCAGTCAAGGGGGCGGTCAGCCC.

A word on this clone: The CDR3 is cut off 3 residues early in the read; its end comes from the germline J gene. The chain carries TRBV12-3 or TRBV12-4 and TRBJ1-6; possibly TRBD1 for D (5 bases). V was pared by 6 bases and J by 2 bases, with 8 bases between. This CDR3 comprises 14 residues. The covered CDR3 bases are TGTGCCAGCAGGACAGAAACCTATAATTCACCC. Translating it yields CASRTETYNSP. From start to end, the CDR3 is CASRTETYNSPLHF.

On this clone: The CDR3 end falls 3 residues outside the read, so it is completed with the germline J gene. The chain couples TRBV4-2 to TRBJ2-5; TRBD1 is a possible D gene (5 bases). The CDR3 is 20 residues long. Germline CDR1 is LGHNA and CDR2 is YNFKEQ. V dropped 3 bases and J dropped 0 bases, with 26 bases sitting between them. The sequenced CDR3 bases are TGTGCCAGCAGCCAGGACCAAGATATCTCAGGGCCTTGGTACCAAGAGACC. Its protein product is CASSQDQDISGPWYQET. The complete CDR3 sequence is CASSQDQDISGPWYQETQYF.

The CDR3 loop is CASSSRGHQLYEQYF. The sequenced part of the CDR3 DNA is TGTGCCAGCAGTTCCAGGGGGCACCAACTCTACGAG. The rearrangement uses TRBV28 and TRBJ2-7; 8 bases agree with TRBD1. Read coverage stops 3 residues before the CDR3 terminus; the germline J gene supplies the remainder. CDR1 is MDHEN and CDR2 is SYDVKM in the germline V gene. This CDR3 spans 15 amino acids. V shed 4 bases, J shed 3 bases, and the junction held 8 bases outside the gene matches. Using reference TRBV28 and TRBJ2-7 for the parts outside the CDR3, the full variable domain is DVKVTQSSRYLVKRTGEKVFLECVQDMDHENMFWYRQDPGLGLRLIYFSYDVKMKEKGDIPEGYSVSREKKERFSLILESASTNQTSMYLCASSSRGHQLYEQYFGPGTRLTVT.

Note on this clone: Coverage ceases 3 residues before the CDR3 finishes, and the germline J gene fills in the end. This chain uses TRBV5-1 with TRBJ1-1; the D gene is possibly TRBD1 (6 bases). The length of the CDR3 is 14 residues. The V and J ends lost 4 bases and 2 bases respectively, with 12 bases between them. CDR1 and CDR2 (germline): SGHRS, YFSETQ. The CDR3 reads CASSRRTENTEAFF. The sequenced part of the CDR3 DNA is TGCGCCAGCAGCCGAAGGACAGAAAACACTGAA.

CDR3 DNA, as far as it was read: TGCAGTGCTAGCGACAGGGTTTACGAG. It translates to CSASDRVYE. The entire CDR3 protein is CSASDRVYEQYF. This sequence joins TRBV20-1 and TRBJ2-7, with TRBD1 matching over 7 bases. The CDR3 is cut off 3 residues early in the read; its end comes from the germline J gene. V shed 3 bases and J 4 bases; nucleotides not matched to a gene: 3. Germline V gene sequence: CDR1 DFQATT, CDR2 SNEGSKA (reference sequence). The CDR3 covers 12 residues.

On this clone: The DNA ends 3 residues before the CDR3 does, and the rest of the CDR3 is filled in from the germline J gene. The gene calls are TRBV7-6 and TRBJ2-5, with 9 bases lining up with TRBD1. Per the germline V gene, CDR1 is SGHVS and CDR2 is FNYEAQ. The CDR3 runs 15 residues. V lost 3 bases and J lost 0; bases outside the gene matches: 2. CDR3 DNA, as far as it was read: TGTGCCAGCAGCTTTGACAGGGGGTACCAAGAGACC. This codes for CASSFDRGYQET. The whole CDR3 protein reads CASSFDRGYQETQYF.

As to this clone: The CDR3 end falls 3 residues outside the read, so it is completed with the germline J gene. The chain recombines TRBV4-1 with TRBJ1-5, with D unclear. CDR1 and CDR2 from the germline V gene are MGHRA and YSYEKL. The V end was cut by 0 bases, the J end by 9 bases, with 15 bases between. The CDR3 loop spans 15 amino acids. Incomplete CDR3 DNA: TGCGCCAGCAGCCAAGAGGAGGGCGCGTGGCGGCCC. As protein: CASSQEEGAWRP. The entire CDR3 reads CASSQEEGAWRPQHF.

In regard to this clone: From the germline J gene comes the end of the CDR3, since the read stops 3 residues before it. The chain links TRBV5-1 to TRBJ2-3, with TRBD1 identical over 8 bases. The J segment lost 6 bases and the V segment lost 3 bases, leaving 9 bases of the junction unmatched. Germline CDR1 is SGHRS and CDR2 is YFSETQ. The CDR3 is 15 amino acids. The CDR3 protein is CASSSGQGAGDTQYF. Partial CDR3 DNA: TGCGCCAGCAGCTCTGGGCAGGGGGCTGGGGATACG. Looking up the rest from reference TRBV5-1 and TRBJ2-3 gives the full variable domain: KAGVTQTPRYLIKTRGQQVTLSCSPISGHRSVSWYQQTPGQGLQFLFEYFSETQRNKGNFPGRFSGRQFSNSRSEMNVSTLELGDSALYLCASSSGQGAGDTQYFGPGTRLTVL.

A word on this clone: The DNA ends 3 residues before the CDR3 does, and the rest of the CDR3 is filled in from the germline J gene. The chain recombines TRBV11-2 with TRBJ1-4, with D maybe TRBD1 (5 bases). CDR1 is SGHAT and CDR2 is FQNNGV in the germline V gene. V shed 9 bases and J shed 0 bases, with 11 bases lying between them. This CDR3 is built from 14 residues. The CDR3 loop is CASGGFATNEKLFF. Incomplete CDR3 DNA: TGTGCCAGTGGGGGGTTTGCAACTAATGAAAAA.

The sequenced part of the CDR3 DNA is TGCAGCGTCTCCATGGGGGCATATCAGCCC. This gives the protein CSVSMGAYQP. The complete CDR3 reads CSVSMGAYQPQHF. The chain couples TRBV29-1 to TRBJ1-5; D might be TRBD1 (6 bases). The read ends 3 residues shy of where the CDR3 ends; the end is completed using the germline J gene. This CDR3 region has 13 residues. In germline, CDR1 is SQVTM, CDR2 ANQGSEA. V lost 6 bases to trimming and J lost 5 bases, with 14 bases between them.

Turning to this clone: The CDR3 is cut off 3 residues early in the read; its end comes from the germline J gene. The chain uses TRBV7-8 and TRBJ1-5; D is ambiguous. Germline V lookup: CDR1 SGHVS, CDR2 FQNEAQ. This CDR3 region has 17 residues. Trimming left V 5 bases short and J 2 bases short, with 19 bases between. CDR3 DNA (partial): TGTGCCAGCAGCAGTCCGCCGGGCCTCGGGGGCAATCAGCCC. Translation: CASSSPPGLGGNQP. The entire CDR3 protein reads CASSSPPGLGGNQPQHF.

Regarding this clone: The CDR3 end falls 3 residues outside the read, so it is completed with the germline J gene. This sequence joins TRBV19 and TRBJ2-3, with D unresolved. Per the germline V gene, CDR1 is LNHDA and CDR2 is SQIVND (reference sequence). With 11 bases removed from V and 4 bases from J, the gap between germline ends came to 10 bases. This CDR3 spans 11 amino acids. The CDR3: CAASTADTQYF. Incomplete CDR3 DNA: TGTGCCGCCAGTACCGCAGATACG.

As concerns this clone: The DNA ends 3 residues before the CDR3 does, and the rest of the CDR3 is filled in from the germline J gene. V gene TRBV12-3 or TRBV12-4 combines with J gene TRBJ1-4; D remains ambiguous. V lost 3 bases and J lost 5, with 10 bases in between. This CDR3 has 14 residues. CDR3 bases read: TGTGCCAGCAGTTTGGTTTGGCCAAATGAAAAA. It encodes CASSLVWPNEK. The complete CDR3 reads CASSLVWPNEKLFF.